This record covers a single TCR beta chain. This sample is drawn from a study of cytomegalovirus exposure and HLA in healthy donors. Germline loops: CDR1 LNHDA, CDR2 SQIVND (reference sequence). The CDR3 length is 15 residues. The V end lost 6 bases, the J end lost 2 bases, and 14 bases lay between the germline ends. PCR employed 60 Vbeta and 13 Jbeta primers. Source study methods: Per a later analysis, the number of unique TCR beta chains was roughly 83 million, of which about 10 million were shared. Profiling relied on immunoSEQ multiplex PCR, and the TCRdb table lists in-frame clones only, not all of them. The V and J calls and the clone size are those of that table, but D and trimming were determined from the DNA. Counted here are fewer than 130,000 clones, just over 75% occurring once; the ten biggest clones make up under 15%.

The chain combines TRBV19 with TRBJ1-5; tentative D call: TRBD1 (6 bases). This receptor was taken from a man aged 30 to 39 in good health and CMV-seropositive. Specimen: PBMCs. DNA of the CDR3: TGTGCCAGTAGACCCAAGGACAGTGGCAATCAGCCCCAGCATTTT. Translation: CASRPKDSGNQPQHF.